Below, 8 T cell receptor beta chains from the same sample are listed, as sequenced in a study of T cell repertoires in cytomegalovirus infection. TCRdb fed the reads into MiXCR, producing one record per CDR3 protein. The sample holds roughly 630,000 distinct CDR3 sequences, 20% to 25% seen once. Sequenced sample: CD8+ T cells from PBMCs. Source of these receptors: a human donor in good health (CMV status not recorded). Some clones in this sample may be carry-over from other donors' samples.

V is TRBV7-9 and J is TRBJ2-3, with 9 bases aligning to TRBD1. The length of the CDR3 is 19 residues. The V segment lost 3 bases and the J segment 7 bases; nucleotides outside the gene matches: 20. Germline CDR1 SEHNR, CDR2 FQNEAQ (reference sequence). The CDR3 sequence: CASSFRDRALHDLENTQYF. CDR3 sequence (DNA): TGTGCCAGCAGCTTCCGGGACAGGGCGCTCCACGATCTTGAAAATACGCAGTATTTT.

About this clonotype: A single base separates this from a much larger clone, so it may be a read error. The chain recombines TRBV7-3 with TRBJ2-1; tentative D call: TRBD2 (5 bases). The CDR3 spans 15 residues. Germline loops: CDR1 SGHTA, CDR2 FQGTGA. Trimming removed 2 bases from V and 3 bases from J, with 11 bases in between. The CDR3 DNA reads as TGTGCCAGCAGCTTAGAAACGAGGGTCTACAATGAGCAGTTCTTC. This encodes CASSLETRVYNEQFF. The complete variable domain, with remaining parts taken from reference TRBV7-3 and TRBJ2-1, reads GAGVSQTPSNKVTEKGKYVELRCDPISGHTALYWYRQSLGQGPEFLIYFQGTGAADDSGLPNDRFFAVRPEGSVSTLKIQRTERGDSAVYLCASSLETRVYNEQFFGPGTRLTVL.

In nucleotides, the CDR3 is TGTGCCAGCAGCTTAGCGCTTGGACTGTCTGAGCAGTTCTTC. Translating it yields CASSLALGLSEQFF. The J gene is TRBJ2-1, the V gene TRBV7-9; D is possibly TRBD2 (5 bases). The CDR3 has 14 residues. Between the trimmed V and J ends, which lost 0 bases and 9 bases, there was a span of 12 bases. Germline V gene sequence: CDR1 SEHNR, CDR2 FQNEAQ (reference sequence). Complete variable domain (other parts from reference TRBV7-9 and TRBJ2-1): DTGVSQNPRHKITKRGQNVTFRCDPISEHNRLYWYRQTLGQGPEFLTYFQNEAQLEKSRLLSDRFSAERPKGSFSTLEIQRTEQGDSAMYLCASSLALGLSEQFFGPGTRLTVL.

V and J are TRBV20-1 and TRBJ2-7, with TRBD1 matching 9 bases. V was clipped by 4 bases and J by 1 base; unmatched bases: 11. Germline V gene data show CDR1 as DFQATT and CDR2 as SNEGSKA (reference sequence). The CDR3 totals 16 residues. The CDR3 loop is CSAIPKPGQGSYEQYV. Written as DNA, the CDR3 is TGCAGTGCTATTCCGAAGCCGGGACAGGGTTCCTACGAGCAGTACGTC.

Written as DNA, the CDR3 is TGTGCCAGCAGCTACGACTCTAGCGGGGCCTACAATGAGCAGTTCTTC. Translation gives CASSYDSSGAYNEQFF. This chain links TRBV7-6 with TRBJ2-1, with TRBD2 matching 9 bases. Germline values: CDR1 SGHVS, CDR2 FNYEAQ. With V trimmed by 4 bases and J by 2 bases, 6 bases remained unmatched. The CDR3 totals 16 residues.

This clonotype showed up just once. Possible read error: a much larger clone is one base away. The V gene is TRBV29-1, the J gene TRBJ2-7; D might be TRBD1 (5 bases). CDR3 length: 12 residues. Trimming stripped 3 bases from V and 3 bases from J, with 9 bases between. Per germline, CDR1 SQVTM and CDR2 ANQGSEA. The CDR3 sequence: CSVEGRDYEQYF. The CDR3 DNA follows: TGCAGCGTTGAGGGCAGGGACTACGAGCAGTACTTC.

This clonotype appeared many times. The V and J genes are TRBV7-2 and TRBJ2-3; D perhaps matches TRBD1 (5 bases). V dropped 4 bases and J dropped 2 bases, with 10 bases sitting between them. The CDR3 spans 14 residues. Germline lookup yields CDR1 SGHTA and CDR2 FQGNSA. In DNA, the CDR3 is TGTGCCAGCAGCTCAAGACAGTACACAGATACGCAGTATTTT. Encoded protein: CASSSRQYTDTQYF.

The table lists this clonotype with a few counts. The V gene is TRBV19, the J gene TRBJ2-1; D is ambiguous. V lost 5 bases to trimming and J lost 9 bases, with 23 bases between them. Germline V gene lookup returns CDR1 LNHDA and CDR2 SQIVND (reference sequence). The CDR3 has 16 amino acids. CDR3 coding DNA: TGTGCCAGTAGTGCCACCCCCGGGCCAAACTACGGTGAGCAGTTCTTC. It specifies CASSATPGPNYGEQFF.